This T cell receptor beta chain was observed in a study of blood T cells in healthy people across ages. Isolation recovered at least 7 million PBMCs from every sample. Points on this clonotype: What it binds is not known.

Germline V lookup: CDR1 MNHNY, CDR2 SVGAGI (reference sequence). Deletions cut 7 bases from V and 0 bases from J, with 15 bases between. This CDR3 region has 15 residues. Study results and caveats: Older individuals had lower TCR beta diversity per million T cells (the decline was roughly linear).

A J-beta primer mix and a sample-barcoded 5' primer were used in a second PCR of roughly 7 to 12 cycles. CDR3-containing paired-end reads numbering at least 2.5 million came from each sample. TCRdb re-derived calls from the 5' RACE reads in MiXCR, one entry per CDR3 protein. The data show around 1,600,000 distinct CDR3 sequences, under 55% seen once. This chain uses TRBV6-6 with TRBJ1-1; unclear D gene. The TCR originated in a woman under 30 in good health. The specimen sequenced was blood. CDR3 sequence (DNA): TGTGCCAGCACCCAAATGGTACGGATGAACACTGAAGCTTTCTTT. Translated: CASTQMVRMNTEAFF.